The T cell receptor beta chain under discussion was sequenced for a study of human T cells and chemical hapten exposure. MiXCR, run by TCRdb on the RACE reads, gives a single entry per CDR3 protein. The profile shows under 100,000 distinct CDR3 sequences, more than 9.5% of them singletons. CDR1 is SSHAT and CDR2 is FNYEAQ in the germline V gene (reference sequence). The CDR3 is made up of 15 amino acids. About this clonotype itself: One end of the junction is discordant with germline, which a read error may explain.

Time point of the sample: patch test 2, 6 weeks after DPC sensitization. Treatment denoted: therapeutic diphenylcyclopropenone sensitization with weekly scalp DPC. The sample was whole blood, taken in connection with sensitization to the hapten diphenylcyclopropenone (DPC). The rearrangement joins TRBV7-7 to TRBJ2-2, with D uncertain. The sequence was obtained from a woman in her thirties or forties with alopecia areata. Some clones in this sample may be carry-over from other donors' samples. In DNA form, the CDR3 reads TGTGCTAGCAGCTTAGGAGCCGGGCCCCCCGGGGAGCTGTTTTTT. It yields the protein CASSLGAGPPGELFF. The full variable domain, rest sourced from reference TRBV7-7 and TRBJ2-2, is GAGVSQSPRYKVTKRGQDVTLRCDPISSHATLYWYQQALGQGPEFLTYFNYEAQPDKSGLPSDRFSAERPEGSISTLTIQRTEQRDSAMYRCASSLGAGPPGELFFGEGSRLTVL.